This entry lists 31 T cell receptor beta chains sequenced from one sample in a study of shared clonotypes between healthy human individuals. Sequenced by immunoSEQ multiplex PCR; TCRdb stores in-frame clones only, minus some. The data hold approximately 530,000 clones, with roughly 95% observed a single time. Sequenced: naive CD4+ T cells sorted from blood. The subset: CD45RA+ positively selected. Receptor source: a woman between 25 and 40 years old in good health.

This sequence joins TRBV28 and TRBJ2-7, with 7 bases aligning to TRBD1. Germline V gene data show CDR1 as MDHEN and CDR2 as SYDVKM. The CDR3 sequence is 15 residues long. Trimming cost V 5 bases and J 7 bases; bases outside gene matches: 14. The CDR3 DNA reads as TGTGCCAGCAGTACCCCCTGGACAGGAGCACAAGAGCAGTACTTC. Translation gives CASSTPWTGAQEQYF.

The chain recombines TRBV28 with TRBJ2-7; no reliable D call. The CDR3 has 14 residues. V was trimmed by 5 bases and J by 1 base, leaving 12 bases between them. Germline V gives CDR1 MDHEN, CDR2 SYDVKM. The CDR3 DNA is TGTGCCAGCAGTCCCCACTCTGGTTCCTACGAGCAGTACTTC. This sequence encodes CASSPHSGSYEQYF.

The CDR3 sequence is CASSYSGVQPYEQYF. The CDR3, as DNA: TGTGCCAGCAGTTACTCAGGGGTACAGCCCTACGAGCAGTACTTC. The gene calls are TRBV6-5 and TRBJ2-7; D may be TRBD1 (5 bases). Germline loops: CDR1 MNHEY, CDR2 SVGAGI. The CDR3 runs to 15 residues. V lost 0 bases to trimming and J lost 2 bases, with 11 bases between them.

The chain recombines TRBV6-1 with TRBJ1-2, with D perhaps matching TRBD1 (6 bases). This CDR3 is 15 amino acids long. Trimming took off 0 bases at V and 4 bases at J, with 12 bases between the two ends. Germline CDR1 reads MNHNS; CDR2 reads SASEGT. In nucleotides, the CDR3 is TGTGCCAGCAGTGAAGCGGGACACGGCGGCTATGGCTACACCTTC. Translated: CASSEAGHGGYGYTF.

This clone was counted once. The chain recombines TRBV28 with TRBJ1-5; 8 nucleotides line up with TRBD1. V dropped 5 bases and J dropped 0; count of bases not matched to a gene: 9. Germline CDR1 and CDR2: MDHEN and SYDVKM. The CDR3 contains 17 residues. The CDR3: CASSPARQGYSNQPQHF. The CDR3 coding sequence is TGTGCCAGCAGTCCCGCCCGACAGGGGTATAGCAATCAGCCCCAGCATTTT.

This rearrangement joins TRBV6-6 to TRBJ2-1; 12 bases map to TRBD2. The CDR3 sequence is 15 residues long. With 7 bases clipped from V and 7 bases from J, the junction kept 8 bases outside the gene matches. Germline values: CDR1 MNHNY, CDR2 SVGAGI (reference sequence). The DNA of the CDR3 is TGTGCCAGCAACCTCCTAGCGGGAGGGCCGAATGAGCAGTTCTTC. It yields the protein CASNLLAGGPNEQFF.

The rearrangement joins TRBV5-6 to TRBJ1-4; perhaps TRBD1 as D (6 bases). This CDR3 is built from 14 residues. Germline assignment: CDR1 SGHDT and CDR2 YYEEEE. The V end was cut by 2 bases, the J end by 6 bases, with 11 bases between. The CDR3 DNA reads as TGTGCCAGCAGCTTTTGGCAGGGGCATGAAAAACTGTTTTTT. This sequence encodes CASSFWQGHEKLFF.

The chain joins TRBV6-1 to TRBJ1-5; unclear D gene. CDR1 is MNHNS, CDR2 SASEGT, per germline. The CDR3 runs to 16 residues. The V end lost 2 bases, the J end lost 0 bases, and 11 bases lay between the germline ends. The CDR3 region has the DNA TGTGCCAGCAGTGAATTCGTAGATTATAGCAATCAGCCCCAGCATTTT. Protein sequence: CASSEFVDYSNQPQHF.

The chain recombines TRBV29-1 with TRBJ1-4; a weak D match, TRBD1 (6 bases). Germline CDR1 is SQVTM and CDR2 is ANQGSEA. The CDR3 spans 15 residues. V lost 2 bases and J 11 bases, leaving 21 bases between the germline ends. CDR3 sequence: CSVERGGSLSGKLFF. CDR3 DNA sequence: TGCAGCGTTGAACGGGGGGGCTCACTTTCAGGGAAACTGTTTTTT.

This clone was observed once. The V call is TRBV7-8, the J call TRBJ1-3, with 7 bases matching TRBD1. The CDR3 consists of 15 residues. J was trimmed by 0 bases and V by 6 bases; bases with no gene match: 5. Germline CDR1 is SGHVS and CDR2 is FQNEAQ. CDR3 protein: CASRKPGGSGNTIYF. CDR3 coding DNA: TGTGCCAGCAGGAAACCAGGGGGCTCTGGAAACACCATATATTTT.

The CDR3 here is CASSQQGTYEQYF. CDR3 coding DNA: TGCGCCAGCAGCCAACAGGGTACCTACGAGCAGTACTTC. The chain has TRBV4-1 and TRBJ2-7, with D perhaps matching TRBD1 (5 bases). The CDR3 length is 13 residues. Trimming removed 2 bases from V and 2 bases from J, with 7 bases in between. Germline values: CDR1 MGHRA, CDR2 YSYEKL.

Here the CDR3 DNA reads TGTGCCAGCAGTTCCGGACCGGGCCTCTCCTACAATGAGCAGTTCTTC. Translation: CASSSGPGLSYNEQFF. The genes are TRBV28 and TRBJ2-1; no firm D call. The germline gives CDR1 MDHEN, CDR2 SYDVKM. The CDR3 extends over 16 amino acids. Trimming pared 4 bases from V and 0 bases from J, leaving 13 bases between.

The chain is built from TRBV6-6 and TRBJ1-5; TRBD1 agrees at 7 bases. The CDR3 is made up of 15 amino acids. The germline V gene encodes CDR1 MNHNY and CDR2 SVGAGI (reference sequence). The V and J ends lost 5 bases and 3 bases, in that order; junction bases with no gene match: 7. This CDR3 reads CASSRTGGFNQPQHF. The DNA for the CDR3 is TGTGCCAGCAGTCGGACAGGCGGATTCAATCAGCCCCAGCATTTT.

This chain connects TRBV7-8 to TRBJ2-2; 14 bases are shared with TRBD2. The CDR3 is 21 residues long. V was clipped by 2 bases and J by 8 bases; unmatched bases: 19. From germline, CDR1 is SGHVS and CDR2 FQNEAQ. The CDR3 DNA follows: TGTGCCAGCAGCTTATTCGGGGACGGATTCGGACTAGCGGGAGGAAGAGGGGAGCTGTTTTTT. This codes for CASSLFGDGFGLAGGRGELFF.

The chain uses TRBV28 and TRBJ1-5; maybe TRBD1 (6 bases). The CDR3 covers 14 residues. The germline CDR1 and CDR2 sequences are MDHEN and SYDVKM. The V gene lost 5 bases and the J gene lost 4 bases, with 12 bases spanning the gap. The CDR3 loop is CASSQDSRNQPQHF. As DNA, the CDR3 is TGTGCCAGCAGTCAGGACAGTAGAAATCAGCCCCAGCATTTT.

This clone was detected only once. The rearrangement links TRBV5-5 to TRBJ2-3, with 8 bases matching TRBD2. V was pared by 3 bases and J by 4 bases, with 7 bases of the junction left unmatched. The CDR3 length is 15 residues. From germline, CDR1 is SGHKS and CDR2 YYEKEE (reference sequence). Here the CDR3 reads CASSSSGSEADTQYF. The CDR3 DNA reads as TGTGCCAGCAGCTCGAGCGGGAGTGAGGCAGATACGCAGTATTTT.

The V call is TRBV5-1, the J call TRBJ2-3; D is ambiguous. V was cut by 3 bases and J by 2 bases, with 10 bases left in between. This CDR3 spans 14 amino acids. Germline-derived CDR1 and CDR2 are SGHRS and YFSETQ. CDR3 in amino acids: CASSYSLLTDTQYF. The CDR3 DNA is TGCGCCAGCAGCTATTCTTTACTCACAGATACGCAGTATTTT. Combining the CDR3 with reference TRBV5-1 and TRBJ2-3 gives the whole variable domain KAGVTQTPRYLIKTRGQQVTLSCSPISGHRSVSWYQQTPGQGLQFLFEYFSETQRNKGNFPGRFSGRQFSNSRSEMNVSTLELGDSALYLCASSYSLLTDTQYFGPGTRLTVL.

In its sample, this clone was seen a few times. The V and J genes are TRBV4-1 and TRBJ2-5; 9 bases line up with TRBD1. The V gene end was trimmed by 4 bases and the J gene end by 5 bases; junction bases not matched to a gene: 8. From germline, CDR1 is MGHRA and CDR2 YSYEKL. CDR3 length: 15 amino acids. CDR3 sequence reads: CASSLARDREETQYF. CDR3 nucleotide sequence: TGCGCCAGCAGCCTTGCGAGGGACAGGGAGGAGACCCAGTACTTC.

This chain joins TRBV25-1 and TRBJ1-6, with D perhaps TRBD1 (5 bases). This CDR3 spans 15 amino acids. The V and J ends lost 0 bases and 9 bases respectively, with 12 bases between them. Germline lookup yields CDR1 MGHDK and CDR2 SYGVNS. As DNA, the CDR3 is TGTGCCAGCAGTGAATATGGGGGTTGGAGTTCACCCCTCCACTTT. Its translation: CASSEYGGWSSPLHF.

This clone came up once. The rearrangement uses TRBV2 and TRBJ1-1; 8 nucleotides line up with TRBD1. The CDR3 contains 15 residues. Looked up from germline, CDR1 is SNHLY and CDR2 is FYNNEI. The J segment lost 0 bases and the V segment lost 5 bases, leaving 5 bases of the junction unmatched. The CDR3 DNA sequence: TGTGCCAGCAGTAACCCGGGACAGGTGAACACTGAAGCTTTCTTT. Translation: CASSNPGQVNTEAFF.

This chain links TRBV5-1 with TRBJ2-5; the D gene is possibly TRBD2 (6 bases). Looked up from germline, CDR1 is SGHRS and CDR2 is YFSETQ. The CDR3 sequence is 16 residues long. V shed 2 bases and J shed 2 bases, with 16 bases lying between them. The CDR3 spells CASSFYSPSGQETQYF. CDR3 nucleotide sequence: TGCGCCAGCAGCTTCTACTCCCCGAGCGGGCAAGAGACCCAGTACTTC.

CDR3 DNA: TGTGCCAGCAGCCTTTTGACGGACATAATGGAGGGAAAGACCCAGTACTTC. The encoded protein is CASSLLTDIMEGKTQYF. The chain is built from TRBV27 and TRBJ2-5, with D perhaps TRBD2 (6 bases). CDR1 MNHEY and CDR2 SMNVEV come from the germline V gene (reference sequence). Trimming stripped 6 bases from V and 6 bases from J, with 26 bases between. This CDR3 comprises 17 residues.

The chain employs TRBV4-2 and TRBJ1-2; unclear D gene. The CDR3 has 17 residues. Germline CDR1 and CDR2: LGHNA and YNFKEQ. V was clipped by 0 bases and J by 3 bases, with 17 bases between them. In DNA form, the CDR3 reads TGTGCCAGCAGCCAAGAAATTTCGGCGGCTCTTGACTATGGCTACACCTTC. Its protein is CASSQEISAALDYGYTF.

The chain is built from TRBV5-1 and TRBJ2-1; 9 bases are shared with TRBD2. J gave up 6 bases and V 3 bases, and 10 bases lay outside the gene matches. CDR1 SGHRS and CDR2 YFSETQ come from the germline V gene. The CDR3 is made up of 16 amino acids. This CDR3 reads CASSSYGAGGSNEQFF. CDR3 nucleotide sequence: TGCGCCAGCAGCTCCTATGGGGCGGGAGGGTCCAATGAGCAGTTCTTC.

The chain joins TRBV11-2 to TRBJ2-7; 9 positions match TRBD1. J gave up 1 base and V 1 base, and 8 bases lay outside the gene matches. Germline-derived CDR1 and CDR2 are SGHAT and FQNNGV. CDR3 length: 17 residues. CDR3 residues: CASSLGHRDRASYEQYF. The CDR3 DNA reads as TGTGCCAGCAGCTTAGGCCACCGGGACAGGGCGTCCTACGAGCAGTACTTC.

The V gene is TRBV6-6, the J gene TRBJ2-3; 11 nucleotides line up with TRBD1. Trimming removed 9 bases from V and 4 bases from J; junction bases left unmatched: 9. This CDR3 contains 15 residues. Germline V CDR1 and CDR2: MNHNY, SVGAGI (reference sequence). CDR3 in DNA: TGTGCCAGTTTAACCGGGACAGGGGGAGCAGATACGCAGTATTTT. Residues: CASLTGTGGADTQYF.

This chain connects TRBV28 to TRBJ2-3, with D possibly being TRBD2 (6 bases). Germline CDR1 is MDHEN and CDR2 is SYDVKM. The germline V and J ends were trimmed by 3 bases and 9 bases, with 13 bases remaining between them. The CDR3 has 13 residues. CDR3 sequence: CASSFGGEVTQYF. CDR3 nucleotides: TGTGCCAGCAGTTTCGGCGGGGAGGTCACGCAGTATTTT.

The V and J genes are TRBV11-2 and TRBJ2-1, with TRBD2 matching 15 bases. Germline V CDR1 and CDR2: SGHAT, FQNNGV. CDR3 length: 17 residues. V lost 4 bases, J lost 5 bases, and 6 bases stayed unmatched. The CDR3 DNA reads as TGTGCCAGCAGCTCCCGGACTAGCGGGAGGGCCGACAATGAGCAGTTCTTC. Protein: CASSSRTSGRADNEQFF.

The gene calls are TRBV19 and TRBJ2-7; TRBD1 matches at 12 bases. The junction had 4 bases not matched to a gene; V was cut back by 6 bases and J by 4 bases. Per the germline V gene, CDR1 is LNHDA and CDR2 is SQIVND (reference sequence). The CDR3 length is 14 residues. Written as DNA, the CDR3 is TGTGCCAGTAGAGCGGGACAGGGGGCTTACGAGCAGTACTTC. This gives the protein CASRAGQGAYEQYF.

The chain joins TRBV6-1 to TRBJ2-5; the D is unclear. The length of the CDR3 is 12 residues. The germline V gene has CDR1 MNHNS and CDR2 SASEGT. V was clipped by 8 bases and J by 4 bases, with 11 bases between them. The CDR3 DNA sequence: TGTGCCAGCGGGTTAATACGAGAGACCCAGTACTTC. This sequence encodes CASGLIRETQYF.

The gene calls are TRBV2 and TRBJ1-4; D is uncertain. This CDR3 is built from 15 residues. Trimming left V 1 base short and J 0 bases short, with 6 bases between. CDR1 is SNHLY and CDR2 is FYNNEI in the germline V gene. In nucleotides, the CDR3 is TGTGCCAGCAGTGAAGTAACCGCAACTAATGAAAAACTGTTTTTT. Its protein product is CASSEVTATNEKLFF.